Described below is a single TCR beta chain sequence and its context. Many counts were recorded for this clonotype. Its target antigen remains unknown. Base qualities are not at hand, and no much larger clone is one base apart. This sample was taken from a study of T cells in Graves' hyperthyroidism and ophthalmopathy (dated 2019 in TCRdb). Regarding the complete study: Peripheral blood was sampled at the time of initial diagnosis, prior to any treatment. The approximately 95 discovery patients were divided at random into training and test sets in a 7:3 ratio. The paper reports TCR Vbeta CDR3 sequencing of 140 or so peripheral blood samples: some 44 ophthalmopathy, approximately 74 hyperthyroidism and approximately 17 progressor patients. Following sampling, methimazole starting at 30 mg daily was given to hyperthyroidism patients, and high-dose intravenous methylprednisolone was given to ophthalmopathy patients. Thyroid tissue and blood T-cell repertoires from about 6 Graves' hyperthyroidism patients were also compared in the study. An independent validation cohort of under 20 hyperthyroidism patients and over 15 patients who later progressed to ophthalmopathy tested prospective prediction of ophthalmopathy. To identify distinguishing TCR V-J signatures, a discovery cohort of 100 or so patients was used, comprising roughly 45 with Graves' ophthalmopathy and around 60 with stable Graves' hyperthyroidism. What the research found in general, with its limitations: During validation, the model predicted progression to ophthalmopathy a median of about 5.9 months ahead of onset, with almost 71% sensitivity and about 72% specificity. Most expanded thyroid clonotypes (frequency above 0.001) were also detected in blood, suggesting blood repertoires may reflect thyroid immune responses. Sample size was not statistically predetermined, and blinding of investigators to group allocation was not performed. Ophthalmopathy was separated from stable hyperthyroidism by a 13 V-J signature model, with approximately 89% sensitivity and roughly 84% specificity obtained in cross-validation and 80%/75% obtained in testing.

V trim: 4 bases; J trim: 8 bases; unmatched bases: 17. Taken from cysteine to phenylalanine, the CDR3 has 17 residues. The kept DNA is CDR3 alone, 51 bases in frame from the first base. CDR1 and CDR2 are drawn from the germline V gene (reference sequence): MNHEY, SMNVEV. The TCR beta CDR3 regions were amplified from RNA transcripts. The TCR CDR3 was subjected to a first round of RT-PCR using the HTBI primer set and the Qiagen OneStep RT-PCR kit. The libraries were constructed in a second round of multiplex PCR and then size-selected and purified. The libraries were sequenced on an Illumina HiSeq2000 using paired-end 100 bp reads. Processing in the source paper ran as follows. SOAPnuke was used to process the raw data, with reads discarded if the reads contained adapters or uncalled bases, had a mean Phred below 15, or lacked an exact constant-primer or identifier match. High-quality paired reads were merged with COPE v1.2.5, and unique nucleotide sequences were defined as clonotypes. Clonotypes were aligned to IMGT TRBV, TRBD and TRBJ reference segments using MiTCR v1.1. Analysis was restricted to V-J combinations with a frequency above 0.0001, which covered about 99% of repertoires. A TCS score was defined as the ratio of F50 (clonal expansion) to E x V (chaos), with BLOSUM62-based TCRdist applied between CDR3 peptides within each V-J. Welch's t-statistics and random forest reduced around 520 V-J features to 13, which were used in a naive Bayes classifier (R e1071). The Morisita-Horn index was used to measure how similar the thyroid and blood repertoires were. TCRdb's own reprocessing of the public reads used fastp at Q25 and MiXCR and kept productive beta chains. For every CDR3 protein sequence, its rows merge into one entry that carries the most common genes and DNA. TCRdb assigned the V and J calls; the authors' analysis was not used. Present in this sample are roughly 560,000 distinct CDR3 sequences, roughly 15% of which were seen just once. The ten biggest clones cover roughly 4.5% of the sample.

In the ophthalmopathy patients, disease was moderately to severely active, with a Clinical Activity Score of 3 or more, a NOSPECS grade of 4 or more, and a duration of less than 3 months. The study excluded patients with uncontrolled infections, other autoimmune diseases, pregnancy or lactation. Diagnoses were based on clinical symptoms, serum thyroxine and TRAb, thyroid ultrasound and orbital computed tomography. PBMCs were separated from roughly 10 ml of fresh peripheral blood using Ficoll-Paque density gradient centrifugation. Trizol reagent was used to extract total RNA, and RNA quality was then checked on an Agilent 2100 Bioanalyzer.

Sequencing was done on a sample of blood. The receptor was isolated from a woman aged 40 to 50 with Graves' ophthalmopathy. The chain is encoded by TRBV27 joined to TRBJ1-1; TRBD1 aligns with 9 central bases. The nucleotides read TGTGCCAGCAGTTCCCTGAGGACAGGGGACAGGGTCTGGGAAGCTTTCTTT. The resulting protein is CASSSLRTGDRVWEAFF.